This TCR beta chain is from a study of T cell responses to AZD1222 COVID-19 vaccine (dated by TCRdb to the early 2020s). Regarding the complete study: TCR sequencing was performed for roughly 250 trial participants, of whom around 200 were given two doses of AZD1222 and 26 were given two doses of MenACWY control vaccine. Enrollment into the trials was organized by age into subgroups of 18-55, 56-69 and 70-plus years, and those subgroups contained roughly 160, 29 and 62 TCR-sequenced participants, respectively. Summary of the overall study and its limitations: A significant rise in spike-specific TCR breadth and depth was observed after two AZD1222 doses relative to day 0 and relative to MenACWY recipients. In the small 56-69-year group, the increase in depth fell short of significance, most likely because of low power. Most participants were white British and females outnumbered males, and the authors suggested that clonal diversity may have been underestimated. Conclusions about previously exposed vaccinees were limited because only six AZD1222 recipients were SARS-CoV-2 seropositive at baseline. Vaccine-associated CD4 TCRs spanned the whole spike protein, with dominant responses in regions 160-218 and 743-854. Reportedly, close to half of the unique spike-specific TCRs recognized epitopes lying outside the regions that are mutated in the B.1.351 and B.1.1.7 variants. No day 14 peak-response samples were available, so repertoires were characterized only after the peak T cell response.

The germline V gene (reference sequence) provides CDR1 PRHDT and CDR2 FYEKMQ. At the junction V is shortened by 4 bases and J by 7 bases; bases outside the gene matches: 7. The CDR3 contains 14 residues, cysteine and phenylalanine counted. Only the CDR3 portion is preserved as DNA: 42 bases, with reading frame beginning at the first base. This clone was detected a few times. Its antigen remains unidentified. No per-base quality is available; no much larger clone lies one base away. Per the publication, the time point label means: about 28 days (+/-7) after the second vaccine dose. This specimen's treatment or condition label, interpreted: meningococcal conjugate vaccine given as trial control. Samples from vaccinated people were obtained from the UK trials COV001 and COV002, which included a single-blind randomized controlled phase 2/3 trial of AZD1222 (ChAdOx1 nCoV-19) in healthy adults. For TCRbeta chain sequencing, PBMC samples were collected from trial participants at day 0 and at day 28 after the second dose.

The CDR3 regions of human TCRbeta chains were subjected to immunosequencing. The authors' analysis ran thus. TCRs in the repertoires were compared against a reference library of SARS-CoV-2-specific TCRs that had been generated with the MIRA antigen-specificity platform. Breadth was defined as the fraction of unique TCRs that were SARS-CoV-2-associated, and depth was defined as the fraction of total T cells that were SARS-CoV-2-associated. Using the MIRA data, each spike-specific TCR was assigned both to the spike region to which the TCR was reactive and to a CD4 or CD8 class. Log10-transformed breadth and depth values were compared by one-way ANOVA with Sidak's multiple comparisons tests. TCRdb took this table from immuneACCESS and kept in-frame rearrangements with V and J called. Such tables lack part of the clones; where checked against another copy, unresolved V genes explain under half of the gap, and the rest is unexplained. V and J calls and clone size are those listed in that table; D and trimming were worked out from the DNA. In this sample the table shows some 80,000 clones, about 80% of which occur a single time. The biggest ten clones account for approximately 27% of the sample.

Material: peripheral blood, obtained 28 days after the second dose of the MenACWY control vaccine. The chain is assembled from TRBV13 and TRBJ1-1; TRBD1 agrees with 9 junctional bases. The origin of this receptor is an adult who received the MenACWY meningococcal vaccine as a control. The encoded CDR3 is CASSWGQGGFEAFF. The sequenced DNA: TGTGCCAGCAGCTGGGGACAGGGCGGGTTTGAAGCTTTCTTT.